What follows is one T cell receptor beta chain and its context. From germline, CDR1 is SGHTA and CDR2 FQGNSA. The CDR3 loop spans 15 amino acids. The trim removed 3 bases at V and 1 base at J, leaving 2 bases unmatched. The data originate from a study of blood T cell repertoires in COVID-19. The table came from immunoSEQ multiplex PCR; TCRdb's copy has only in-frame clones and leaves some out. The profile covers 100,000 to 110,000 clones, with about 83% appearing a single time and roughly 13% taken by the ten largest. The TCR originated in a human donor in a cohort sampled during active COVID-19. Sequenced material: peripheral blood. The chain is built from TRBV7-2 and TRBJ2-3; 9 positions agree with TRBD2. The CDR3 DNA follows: TGTGCCAGCAGCTTGCGGACTAGCGGCACAGATACGCAGTATTTT. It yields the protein CASSLRTSGTDTQYF.